The T cell receptor beta chain described here comes from a study of blood T cell repertoires in COVID-19. Study context: Acute and convalescent COVID-19 samples came from the United States, Italy and Spain. In each case, the material was cDNA or gDNA derived from T cells, B-cell-depleted T cells, or PBMCs.

In the original processing: From reference gene primer amplification, estimates of nucleated cell counts were derived. Some clones are missing from TCRdb's copy, which holds only in-frame ones; the method was immunoSEQ multiplex PCR. The V and J calls and clone size were taken over from that table, and D and trimming were inferred from the DNA. The profile shows 170,000 or so clones, roughly 84% of them singletons. Germline V gives CDR1 MDHEN, CDR2 SYDVKM. The CDR3 runs to 14 residues. V was pared by 5 bases and J by 6 bases, with 14 bases between. This clonotype was obtained from a woman in her sixties with acute or convalescent COVID-19. The gene calls are TRBV28 and TRBJ1-5; D might be TRBD1 (6 bases). The sequenced material came from peripheral blood. In DNA, the CDR3 is TGTGCCAGCAGTGGGAACAGGGAAATTCAGCCCCAGCATTTT. This sequence encodes CASSGNREIQPQHF.